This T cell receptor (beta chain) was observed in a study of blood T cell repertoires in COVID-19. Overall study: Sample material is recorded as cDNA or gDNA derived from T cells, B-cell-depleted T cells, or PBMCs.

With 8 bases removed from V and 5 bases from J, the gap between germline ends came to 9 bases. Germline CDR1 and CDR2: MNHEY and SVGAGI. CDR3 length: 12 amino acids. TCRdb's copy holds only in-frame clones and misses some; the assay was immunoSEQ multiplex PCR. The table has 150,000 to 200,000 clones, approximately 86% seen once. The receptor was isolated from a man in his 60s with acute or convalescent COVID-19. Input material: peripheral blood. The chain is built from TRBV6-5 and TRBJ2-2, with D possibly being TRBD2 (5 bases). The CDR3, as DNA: TGTGCCAGCTGGAGGCAAACCGGGGAGCTGTTTTTT. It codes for CASWRQTGELFF.